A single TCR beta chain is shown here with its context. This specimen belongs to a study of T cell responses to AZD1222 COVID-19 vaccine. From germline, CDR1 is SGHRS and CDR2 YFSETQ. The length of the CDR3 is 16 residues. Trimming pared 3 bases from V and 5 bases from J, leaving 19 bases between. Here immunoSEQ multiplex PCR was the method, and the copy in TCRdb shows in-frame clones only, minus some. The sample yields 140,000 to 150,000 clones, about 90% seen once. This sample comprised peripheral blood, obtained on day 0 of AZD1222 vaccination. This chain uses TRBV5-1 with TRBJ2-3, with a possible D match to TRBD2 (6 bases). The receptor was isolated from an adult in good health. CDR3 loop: CASSSGRDPPRDTQYF. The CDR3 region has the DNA TGCGCCAGCAGCTCTGGGCGGGACCCACCGAGAGATACGCAGTATTTT. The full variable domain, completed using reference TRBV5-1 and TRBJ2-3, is KAGVTQTPRYLIKTRGQQVTLSCSPISGHRSVSWYQQTPGQGLQFLFEYFSETQRNKGNFPGRFSGRQFSNSRSEMNVSTLELGDSALYLCASSSGRDPPRDTQYFGPGTRLTVL.